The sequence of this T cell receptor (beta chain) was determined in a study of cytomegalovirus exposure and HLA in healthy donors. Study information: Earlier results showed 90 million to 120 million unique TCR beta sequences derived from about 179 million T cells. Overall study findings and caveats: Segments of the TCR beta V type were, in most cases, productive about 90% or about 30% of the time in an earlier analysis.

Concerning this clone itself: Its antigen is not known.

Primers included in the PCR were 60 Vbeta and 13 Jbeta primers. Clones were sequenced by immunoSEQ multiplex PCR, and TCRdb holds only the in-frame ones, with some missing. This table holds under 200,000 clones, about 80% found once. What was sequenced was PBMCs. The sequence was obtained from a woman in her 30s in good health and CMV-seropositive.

CDR3 loop: CASSQESRGTGNTIYF. The DNA of the CDR3 is TGTGCCAGCAGCCAAGAGTCGCGGGGAACTGGAAACACCATATATTTT. The chain links TRBV4-2 to TRBJ1-3; D call uncertain. CDR3 size: 16 residues. Looked up from germline, CDR1 is LGHNA and CDR2 is YNFKEQ. Trimming shortened V by 0 bases and J by 2 bases, and 11 bases separated the two germline ends.